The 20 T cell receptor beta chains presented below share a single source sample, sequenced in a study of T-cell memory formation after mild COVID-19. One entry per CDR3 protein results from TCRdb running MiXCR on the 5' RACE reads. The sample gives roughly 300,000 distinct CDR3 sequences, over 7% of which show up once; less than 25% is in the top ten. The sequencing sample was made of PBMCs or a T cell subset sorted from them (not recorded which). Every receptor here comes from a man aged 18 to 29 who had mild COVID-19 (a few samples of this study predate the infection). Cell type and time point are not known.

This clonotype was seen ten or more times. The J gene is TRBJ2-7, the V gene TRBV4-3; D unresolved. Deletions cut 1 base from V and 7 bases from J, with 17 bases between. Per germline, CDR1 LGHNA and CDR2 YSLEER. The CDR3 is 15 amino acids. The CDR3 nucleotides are TGCGCCAGCAGCCAAGGCCTTTTGGGTTTTTGGGAGCAGTACTTC. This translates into CASSQGLLGFWEQYF.

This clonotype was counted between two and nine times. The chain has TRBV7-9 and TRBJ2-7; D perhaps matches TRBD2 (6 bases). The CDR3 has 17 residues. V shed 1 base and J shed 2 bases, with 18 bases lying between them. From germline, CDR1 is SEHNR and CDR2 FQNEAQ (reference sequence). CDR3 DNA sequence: TGTGCCAGCAGCTTAGTTCGAAGGAGGGGCCCGACCTACGAGCAGTACGTC. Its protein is CASSLVRRRGPTYEQYV.

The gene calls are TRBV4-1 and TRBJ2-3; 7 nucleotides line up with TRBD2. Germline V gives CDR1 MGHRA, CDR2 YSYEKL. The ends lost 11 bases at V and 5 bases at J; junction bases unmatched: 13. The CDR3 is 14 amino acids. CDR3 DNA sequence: TGCGCCTCCTGTCACCGGGGGGAGGGAGATACGCAGTATTTT. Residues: CASCHRGEGDTQYF.

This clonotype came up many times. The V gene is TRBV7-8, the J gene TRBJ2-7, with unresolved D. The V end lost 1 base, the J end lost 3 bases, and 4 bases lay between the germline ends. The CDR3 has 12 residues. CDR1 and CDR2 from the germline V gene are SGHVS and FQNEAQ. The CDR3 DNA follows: TGTGCCAGCAGCTTAGGGTACTACGAGCAGTACGTC. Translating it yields CASSLGYYEQYV.

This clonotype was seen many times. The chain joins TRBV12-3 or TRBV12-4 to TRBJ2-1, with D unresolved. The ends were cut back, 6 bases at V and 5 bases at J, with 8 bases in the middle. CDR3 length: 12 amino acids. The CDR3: CASRNVHNEQFF. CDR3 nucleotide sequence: TGTGCCAGCAGAAACGTCCACAATGAGCAGTTCTTC.

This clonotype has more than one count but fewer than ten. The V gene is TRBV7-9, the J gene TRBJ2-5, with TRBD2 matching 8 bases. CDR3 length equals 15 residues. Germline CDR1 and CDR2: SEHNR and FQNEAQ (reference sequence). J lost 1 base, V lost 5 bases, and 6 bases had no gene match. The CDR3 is CASSTQLAVQETQYF. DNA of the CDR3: TGTGCCAGCAGCACGCAACTAGCGGTCCAAGAGACCCAGTACTTC.

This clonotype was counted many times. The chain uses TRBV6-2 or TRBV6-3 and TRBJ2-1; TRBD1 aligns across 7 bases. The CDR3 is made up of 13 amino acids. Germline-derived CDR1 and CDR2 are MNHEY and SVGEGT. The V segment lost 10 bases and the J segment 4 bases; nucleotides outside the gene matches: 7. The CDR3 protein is CAISGTEYNEQFF. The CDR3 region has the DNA TGTGCCATATCCGGGACAGAATACAATGAGCAGTTCTTC.

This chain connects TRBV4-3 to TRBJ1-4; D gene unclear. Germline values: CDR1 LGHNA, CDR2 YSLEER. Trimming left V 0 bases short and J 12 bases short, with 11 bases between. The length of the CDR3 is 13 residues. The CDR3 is CASSQDKGIQLFF. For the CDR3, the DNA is TGCGCCAGCAGCCAAGATAAAGGGATCCAACTGTTTTTT.

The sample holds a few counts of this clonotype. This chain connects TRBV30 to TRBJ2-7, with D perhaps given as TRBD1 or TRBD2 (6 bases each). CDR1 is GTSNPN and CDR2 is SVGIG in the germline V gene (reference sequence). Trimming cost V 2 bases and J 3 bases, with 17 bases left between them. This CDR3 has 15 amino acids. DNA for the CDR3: TGTGCCTGGAGTCCCATGTGGGGGGCGGACTACGAGCAGTACTTC. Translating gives CAWSPMWGADYEQYF.

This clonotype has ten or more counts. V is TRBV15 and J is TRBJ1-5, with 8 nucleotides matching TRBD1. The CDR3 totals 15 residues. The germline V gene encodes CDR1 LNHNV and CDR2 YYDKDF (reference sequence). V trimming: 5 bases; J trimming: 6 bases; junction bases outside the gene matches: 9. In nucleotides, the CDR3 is TGTGCCACCAGCCTCGGCAGGGGGCCTGGTCAGCCCCAGCATTTT. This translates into CATSLGRGPGQPQHF. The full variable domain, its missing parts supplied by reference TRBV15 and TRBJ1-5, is DAMVIQNPRYQVTQFGKPVTLSCSQTLNHNVMYWYQQKSSQAPKLLFHYYDKDFNNEADTPDNFQSRRPNTSFCFLDIRSPGLGDTAMYLCATSLGRGPGQPQHFGDGTRLSIL.

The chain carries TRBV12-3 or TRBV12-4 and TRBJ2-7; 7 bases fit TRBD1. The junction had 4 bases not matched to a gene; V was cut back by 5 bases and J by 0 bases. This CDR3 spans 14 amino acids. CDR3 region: CASSQDRSSYEQYV. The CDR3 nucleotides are TGTGCCAGCAGTCAGGACAGGAGCTCCTACGAGCAGTACGTC.

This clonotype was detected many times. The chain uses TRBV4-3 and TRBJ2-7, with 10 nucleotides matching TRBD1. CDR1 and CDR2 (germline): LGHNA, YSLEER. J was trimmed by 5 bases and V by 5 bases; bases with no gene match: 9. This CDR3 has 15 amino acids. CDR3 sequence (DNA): TGCGCCAGCAGCGAACCGGGACAGGGGTCTCACGAGCAGTACTTC. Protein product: CASSEPGQGSHEQYF.

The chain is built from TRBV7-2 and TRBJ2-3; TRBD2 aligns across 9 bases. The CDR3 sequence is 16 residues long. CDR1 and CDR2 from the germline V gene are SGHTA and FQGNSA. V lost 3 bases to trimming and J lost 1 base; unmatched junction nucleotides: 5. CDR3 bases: TGTGCCAGCAGCTTTGGAGCGGGGGGCCGCACAGATACGCAGTATTTT. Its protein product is CASSFGAGGRTDTQYF.

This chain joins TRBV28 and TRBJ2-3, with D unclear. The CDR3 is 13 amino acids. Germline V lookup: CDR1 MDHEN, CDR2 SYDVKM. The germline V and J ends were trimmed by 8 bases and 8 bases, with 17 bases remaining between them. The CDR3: CASGHDELSTQYF. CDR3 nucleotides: TGTGCCAGCGGGCACGATGAGCTAAGTACGCAGTATTTT. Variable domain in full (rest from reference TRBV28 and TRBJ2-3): DVKVTQSSRYLVKRTGEKVFLECVQDMDHENMFWYRQDPGLGLRLIYFSYDVKMKEKGDIPEGYSVSREKKERFSLILESASTNQTSMYLCASGHDELSTQYFGPGTRLTVL.

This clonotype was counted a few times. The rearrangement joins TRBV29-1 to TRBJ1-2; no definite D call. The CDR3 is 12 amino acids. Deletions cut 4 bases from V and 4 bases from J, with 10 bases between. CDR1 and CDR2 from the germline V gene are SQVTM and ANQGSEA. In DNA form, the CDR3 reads TGCAGCGTTGTACCAGCTTCCTATGGCTACACCTTC. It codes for CSVVPASYGYTF. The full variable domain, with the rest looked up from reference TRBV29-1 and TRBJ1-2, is SAVISQKPSRDICQRGTSLTIQCQVDSQVTMMFWYRQQPGQSLTLIATANQGSEATYESGFVIDKFPISRPNLTFSTLTVSNMSPEDSSIYLCSVVPASYGYTFGSGTRLTVV.

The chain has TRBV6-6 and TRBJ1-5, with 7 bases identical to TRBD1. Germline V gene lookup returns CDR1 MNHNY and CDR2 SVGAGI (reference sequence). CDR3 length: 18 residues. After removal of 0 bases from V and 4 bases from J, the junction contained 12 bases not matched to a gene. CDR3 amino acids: CASSYSRQGRTSNQPQHF. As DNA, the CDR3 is TGTGCCAGCAGTTACTCGAGACAGGGAAGGACCTCTAATCAGCCCCAGCATTTT.

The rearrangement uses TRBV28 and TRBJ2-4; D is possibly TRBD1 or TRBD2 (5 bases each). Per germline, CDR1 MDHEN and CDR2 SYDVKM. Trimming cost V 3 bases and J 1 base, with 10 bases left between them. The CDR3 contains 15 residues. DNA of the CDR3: TGTGCCAGCAGTTTTGGGGGATCGGCCAAAAACATTCAGTACTTC. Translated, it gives CASSFGGSAKNIQYF.

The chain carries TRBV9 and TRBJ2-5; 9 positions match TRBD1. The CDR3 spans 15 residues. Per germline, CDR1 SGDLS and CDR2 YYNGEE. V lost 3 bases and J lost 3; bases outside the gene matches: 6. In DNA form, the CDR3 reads TGTGCCAGCAGCGCCCGCGGGGACAGGGAAGAGACCCAGTACTTC. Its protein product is CASSARGDREETQYF.

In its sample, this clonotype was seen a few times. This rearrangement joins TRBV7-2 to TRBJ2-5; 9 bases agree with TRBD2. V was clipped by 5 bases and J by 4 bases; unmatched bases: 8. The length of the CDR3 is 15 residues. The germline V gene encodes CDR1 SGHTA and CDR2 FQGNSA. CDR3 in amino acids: CASSDPAGGAETQYF. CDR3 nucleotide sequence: TGTGCCAGCAGCGATCCGGCGGGGGGGGCAGAGACCCAGTACTTC.

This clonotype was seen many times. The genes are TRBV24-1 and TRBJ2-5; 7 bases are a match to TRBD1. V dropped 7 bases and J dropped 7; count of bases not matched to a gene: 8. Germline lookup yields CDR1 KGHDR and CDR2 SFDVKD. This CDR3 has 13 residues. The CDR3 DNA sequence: TGTGCCACCAGACAGGGGAGTGTCGGGACCCAGTACTTC. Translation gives CATRQGSVGTQYF.